Listed below are T cell receptor beta chains from one sample, sequenced in a study of blood T cells in healthy people across ages. One entry per CDR3 protein, called by TCRdb with MiXCR from the 5' RACE reads. The sample records over 1,500,000 distinct CDR3 sequences, about 50% being singletons. The sample comprised blood. These receptor sequences come from a woman aged 40 to 49 in good health. Each CDR3 is given with its conserved first and last residue. The order of the fields is J gene, V gene, clone size, D gene, CDR3 protein, CDR3 DNA. The D gene is left open where the match is weak. Expanded clones get a size class; other rows say once, few or many, or leave the size out.

J: TRBJ2-4
V: TRBV27
size: few
D: -
CDR3: CASSVSVAKNIQYF
DNA: TGTGCCAGCAGTGTATCAGTAGCCAAAAACATTCAGTACTTC

J: TRBJ1-1
V: TRBV20-1
size: few
D: -
CDR3: CSAREVGTTEAFF
DNA: TGCAGTGCTAGAGAGGTGGGGACCACTGAAGCTTTCTTT

J: TRBJ1-1
V: TRBV12-3/TRBV12-4
size: many
D: TRBD1
CDR3: CASSPDRARAFF
DNA: TGTGCCAGCAGTCCGGACAGGGCAAGAGCTTTCTTT

J: TRBJ2-7
V: TRBV5-4
size: -
D: -
CDR3: CASSFGMGGYEQYF
DNA: TGTGCCAGCAGCTTCGGTATGGGGGGCTACGAGCAGTACTTC

J: TRBJ1-2
V: TRBV29-1
size: many
D: TRBD1
CDR3: CSAPGQGNYGYTF
DNA: TGCAGCGCACCGGGACAGGGAAACTATGGCTACACCTTC

J: TRBJ2-5
V: TRBV28
size: -
D: -
CDR3: CASTLGGSGQETQYF
DNA: TGTGCCAGCACCCTAGGAGGTAGCGGCCAAGAGACCCAGTACTTC

J: TRBJ1-1
V: TRBV6-4
size: -
D: -
CDR3: CASSERGSDNTEAFF
DNA: TGTGCCAGCAGTGAAAGGGGCAGCGATAACACTGAAGCTTTCTTT

J: TRBJ2-5
V: TRBV12-3/TRBV12-4
size: few
D: -
CDR3: CASSLRTGVAQETQYF
DNA: TGTGCCAGCAGTTTAAGGACGGGGGTAGCCCAAGAGACCCAGTACTTC

J: TRBJ2-3
V: TRBV7-3
size: -
D: TRBD2
CDR3: CPSSRLAGGTDTQYF
DNA: TGTCCCAGCAGCCGACTAGCGGGAGGTACAGATACGCAGTATTTT

J: TRBJ2-6
V: TRBV6-1
size: -
D: -
CDR3: CASLSVQGPRTGANVLTF
DNA: TGTGCCAGCTTGAGCGTGCAGGGCCCACGCACTGGGGCCAACGTCCTGACTTTC

J: TRBJ2-3
V: TRBV7-8
size: -
D: TRBD2
CDR3: CASSLGGGASVTQYF
DNA: TGTGCCAGCAGCTTAGGCGGGGGGGCCTCGGTTACGCAGTATTTT

J: TRBJ2-3
V: TRBV6-1
size: -
D: TRBD2
CDR3: CASSDSGGAVDTQYF
DNA: TGTGCCAGCAGTGATAGCGGGGGGGCCGTGGATACGCAGTATTTT

J: TRBJ1-5
V: TRBV7-2
size: -
D: -
CDR3: CASSVGGQNQPQHF
DNA: TGTGCCAGCAGCGTTGGGGGGCAGAATCAGCCCCAGCATTTT

J: TRBJ2-6
V: TRBV27
size: few
D: -
CDR3: CASSLSGVTTGANVLTF
DNA: TGTGCCAGCAGTTTATCCGGGGTAACCACTGGGGCCAACGTCCTGACTTTC

J: TRBJ2-3
V: TRBV20-1
size: few
D: -
CDR3: CSARVKPGQKSDTQYF
DNA: TGCAGTGCTAGAGTGAAGCCAGGACAAAAGTCAGATACGCAGTATTTT

J: TRBJ2-5
V: TRBV28
size: few
D: -
CDR3: CASSLRRQGETQYF
DNA: TGTGCCAGCAGTCTACGAAGGCAGGGGGAGACCCAGTACTTC

J: TRBJ2-1
V: TRBV6-5
size: -
D: -
CDR3: CASSYREYDEQFF
DNA: TGTGCCAGCAGTTACAGGGAATACGATGAGCAGTTCTTC

J: TRBJ1-5
V: TRBV6-2/TRBV6-3
size: -
D: -
CDR3: CASSYSHQPQHF
DNA: TGTGCCAGCAGTTATTCCCATCAGCCCCAGCATTTT

J: TRBJ2-1
V: TRBV15
size: -
D: -
CDR3: CATSRDRGQETQFF
DNA: TGTGCCACCAGCAGAGACAGGGGACAAGAGACCCAGTTCTTC

J: TRBJ2-5
V: TRBV18
size: -
D: TRBD1
CDR3: CASSPLTGVAETQYF
DNA: TGTGCCAGCTCACCGCTGACAGGGGTAGCGGAGACCCAGTACTTC

J: TRBJ2-1
V: TRBV5-1
size: -
D: -
CDR3: CASSSLPGSSNEQFF
DNA: TGCGCCAGCAGCTCCCTCCCGGGTTCCTCCAATGAGCAGTTCTTC

J: TRBJ1-6
V: TRBV2
size: -
D: -
CDR3: CASLRIGNSPLHF
DNA: TGTGCCAGCTTACGAATAGGGAACTCACCCCTCCACTTT

J: TRBJ2-7
V: TRBV6-8
size: -
D: TRBD1
CDR3: CASSYSRKGTGTYEQYF
DNA: TGTGCCAGCAGTTACTCTAGAAAGGGGACAGGGACCTACGAGCAGTACTTC

J: TRBJ2-4
V: TRBV4-2
size: -
D: -
CDR3: CASSQGRGDGILLAKNIQYF
DNA: TGTGCCAGCAGCCAGGGGAGAGGGGACGGGATTCTTTTAGCCAAAAACATTCAGTACTTC

J: TRBJ2-7
V: TRBV7-9
size: -
D: TRBD2
CDR3: CASSPAGTDYEQYF
DNA: TGTGCCAGCAGCCCAGCGGGAACCGACTACGAGCAGTACTTC

J: TRBJ2-7
V: TRBV20-1
size: -
D: -
CDR3: CSARLAESYEQYF
DNA: TGCAGTGCTAGACTCGCTGAATCCTACGAGCAGTACTTC

J: TRBJ1-5
V: TRBV7-9
size: -
D: TRBD1
CDR3: CASSLGDRPNQPQHF
DNA: TGTGCCAGCAGCTTGGGGGACAGGCCCAATCAGCCCCAGCATTTT

J: TRBJ1-1
V: TRBV6-1
size: -
D: -
CDR3: CASTLWTNTEAFF
DNA: TGTGCCAGCACCCTTTGGACGAACACTGAAGCTTTCTTT

J: TRBJ1-2
V: TRBV7-2
size: -
D: -
CDR3: CASSLVREYGYTF
DNA: TGTGCCAGCAGCTTAGTCAGGGAGTATGGCTACACCTTC

J: TRBJ2-7
V: TRBV20-1
size: -
D: -
CDR3: CSARKSTVPSYEQYF
DNA: TGCAGTGCTAGGAAATCGACAGTCCCATCCTACGAGCAGTACTTC

J: TRBJ2-7
V: TRBV27
size: once
D: TRBD1
CDR3: CASTLRQGRIYEQYF
DNA: TGTGCCAGCACCTTAAGACAGGGTAGGATCTACGAGCAGTACTTC

J: TRBJ2-4
V: TRBV28
size: -
D: TRBD1
CDR3: CASSSGQGAPLKYF
DNA: TGTGCCAGCAGTTCAGGACAGGGGGCGCCTTTGAAGTACTTC

J: TRBJ2-7
V: TRBV10-3
size: once
D: -
CDR3: CAISERIGVSSDEQYF
DNA: TGTGCCATCAGTGAAAGGATAGGGGTGAGCTCCGACGAGCAGTACTTC

J: TRBJ1-1
V: TRBV5-1
size: -
D: -
CDR3: CASSYGQSEAFF
DNA: TGCGCCAGCAGCTATGGACAGTCTGAAGCTTTCTTT

J: TRBJ2-1
V: TRBV4-2
size: -
D: -
CDR3: CASSPDIGYNEQFF
DNA: TGTGCCAGCAGCCCGGACATTGGCTACAATGAGCAGTTCTTC

J: TRBJ2-7
V: TRBV20-1
size: few
D: -
CDR3: CSARREGRVEHYEQYF
DNA: TGCAGTGCTAGAAGAGAGGGCAGGGTCGAGCACTACGAGCAGTACTTC

J: TRBJ2-1
V: TRBV20-1
size: -
D: -
CDR3: CSARITPGLALSSYNEQFF
DNA: TGCAGTGCTAGGATAACTCCGGGGCTGGCGCTGAGCTCCTACAATGAGCAGTTCTTC

J: TRBJ1-1
V: TRBV6-2/TRBV6-3
size: -
D: TRBD1
CDR3: CASRDRVFTEAFF
DNA: TGTGCCAGCAGGGACAGGGTCTTCACTGAAGCTTTCTTT

J: TRBJ1-1
V: TRBV3-1
size: once
D: TRBD1
CDR3: CASSRTGDGTEAFF
DNA: TGTGCCAGCAGCCGGACAGGGGATGGCACTGAAGCTTTCTTT

J: TRBJ1-2
V: TRBV7-2
size: -
D: TRBD1
CDR3: CASSSYRGRSNYGYTF
DNA: TGTGCCAGCAGCTCGTACAGGGGGCGAAGTAACTATGGCTACACCTTC

J: TRBJ2-1
V: TRBV6-2/TRBV6-3
size: once
D: -
CDR3: CASISQNEQFF
DNA: TGTGCCAGCATATCCCAAAATGAGCAGTTCTTC

J: TRBJ2-4
V: TRBV5-1
size: few
D: -
CDR3: CASSLATDPLLRGLQYF
DNA: TGCGCCAGCAGCTTGGCAACGGACCCCTTACTTCGCGGACTTCAGTACTTC

J: TRBJ2-7
V: TRBV20-1
size: few
D: TRBD2
CDR3: CSARVPPRVAGSAQYF
DNA: TGCAGTGCTAGAGTACCCCCTAGAGTAGCGGGATCCGCCCAGTACTTC

J: TRBJ2-7
V: TRBV27
size: few
D: -
CDR3: CASSRPTGAGYEQYF
DNA: TGTGCCAGCAGTCGCCCGACCGGCGCGGGCTACGAGCAGTACTTC

J: TRBJ1-2
V: TRBV4-2
size: -
D: -
CDR3: CASSQIEGSNYGYTF
DNA: TGTGCCAGCAGCCAAATCGAGGGTTCTAACTATGGCTACACCTTC

J: TRBJ1-4
V: TRBV13
size: few
D: -
CDR3: CASSLWTQGTNEKLFF
DNA: TGTGCCAGCAGCTTATGGACTCAAGGCACTAATGAAAAACTGTTTTTT

J: TRBJ1-2
V: TRBV7-2
size: few
D: -
CDR3: CASSHPFGRDGYTF
DNA: TGTGCCAGCAGCCATCCCTTTGGCCGTGATGGCTACACCTTC

J: TRBJ2-7
V: TRBV10-3
size: -
D: -
CDR3: CAISESPPGPYEQYF
DNA: TGTGCCATCAGTGAGTCCCCTCCAGGCCCCTACGAGCAGTACTTC

J: TRBJ2-3
V: TRBV12-3/TRBV12-4
size: -
D: TRBD1
CDR3: CASSPQGAVADTQYF
DNA: TGTGCCAGCAGTCCGCAGGGGGCTGTCGCAGATACGCAGTATTTT

J: TRBJ1-2
V: TRBV10-3
size: -
D: -
CDR3: CAINPSNSNYGYTF
DNA: TGTGCCATCAACCCCAGCAACTCTAACTATGGCTACACCTTC

J: TRBJ2-3
V: TRBV5-6
size: -
D: TRBD2
CDR3: CASSLRTGGALDTQYF
DNA: TGTGCCAGCAGCTTGCGCACCGGGGGGGCATTAGATACGCAGTATTTT

J: TRBJ1-1
V: TRBV7-9
size: -
D: -
CDR3: CASSHASPGGWTEAFF
DNA: TGTGCCAGCAGCCACGCCAGCCCGGGGGGATGGACTGAAGCTTTCTTT

J: TRBJ2-3
V: TRBV5-4
size: -
D: -
CDR3: CASSLSASGITDTQYF
DNA: TGTGCCAGCAGCTTGTCGGCGAGCGGCATCACAGATACGCAGTATTTT

J: TRBJ2-3
V: TRBV25-1
size: few
D: -
CDR3: CASSEYLGGDTQYF
DNA: TGTGCCAGCAGTGAATATCTAGGAGGAGATACGCAGTATTTT

J: TRBJ1-2
V: TRBV7-2
size: -
D: -
CDR3: CASSHRDGSYGYTF
DNA: TGTGCCAGCAGCCACCGGGACGGTTCGTATGGCTACACCTTC

J: TRBJ1-2
V: TRBV6-6
size: -
D: TRBD1
CDR3: CASSLGQGKDSGYTF
DNA: TGTGCCAGCAGTTTGGGACAGGGAAAGGATAGTGGCTACACCTTC